This T cell receptor (beta chain) was sequenced during a study of siplizumab effects on memory and regulatory T cells. Clones were sequenced by immunoSEQ multiplex PCR, and TCRdb holds only the in-frame ones, with some missing. The sample consists of some 100,000 clones, 75% to 95% of them appearing once. Sample: CD4+ T cells sorted from blood. The source is a human donor in good health. Some clones in this sample may be carry-over from other donors' samples.

In DNA form, the CDR3 reads TGTGCCAGCACATCCGGGGTTGATTCACCCCTCCACTTT. Protein: CASTSGVDSPLHF. The genes are TRBV2 and TRBJ1-6; D is unclear. Trimming stripped 7 bases from V and 8 bases from J, with 12 bases between. The CDR3 covers 13 residues. Germline CDR1 and CDR2: SNHLY and FYNNEI.